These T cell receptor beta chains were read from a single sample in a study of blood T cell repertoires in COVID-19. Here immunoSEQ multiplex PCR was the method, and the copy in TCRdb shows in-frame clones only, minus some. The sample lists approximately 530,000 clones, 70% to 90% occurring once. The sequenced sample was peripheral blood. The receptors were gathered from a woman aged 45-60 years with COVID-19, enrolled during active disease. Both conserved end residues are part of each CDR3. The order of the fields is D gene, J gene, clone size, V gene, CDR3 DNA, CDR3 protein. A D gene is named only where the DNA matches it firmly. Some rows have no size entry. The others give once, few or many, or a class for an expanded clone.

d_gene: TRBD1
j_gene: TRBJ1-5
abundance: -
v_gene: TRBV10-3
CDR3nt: TGTGCCATCAAGGACAGGGGTGGGCAGCCCCAGCATTTT
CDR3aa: CAIKDRGGQPQHF

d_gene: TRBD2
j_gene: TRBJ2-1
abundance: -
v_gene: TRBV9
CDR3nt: TGTGCCAGCAGCGTAGGACTAGCGGGGGTCAATGAGCAGTTCTTC
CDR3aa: CASSVGLAGVNEQFF

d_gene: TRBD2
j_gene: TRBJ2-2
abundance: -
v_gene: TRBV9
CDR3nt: TGTGCCAGCAGCCAAGGGAGGGGCCGTACCACCGGGGAGCTGTTTTTT
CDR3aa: CASSQGRGRTTGELFF

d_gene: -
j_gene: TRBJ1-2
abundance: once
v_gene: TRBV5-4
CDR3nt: TGTGCCAGCAGCTTGGCTTACGGGGGAAGCTATGGCTACACCTTC
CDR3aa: CASSLAYGGSYGYTF

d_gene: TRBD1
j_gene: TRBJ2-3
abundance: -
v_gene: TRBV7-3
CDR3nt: TGTGCCAGCAGCATGGACAGGGTCACAGATACGCAGTATTTT
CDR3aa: CASSMDRVTDTQYF

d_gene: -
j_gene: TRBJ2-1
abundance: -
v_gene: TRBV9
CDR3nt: TGTGCCAGCAGCGTAGCCGGGTTCTCCTACAATGAGCAGTTCTTC
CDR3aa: CASSVAGFSYNEQFF

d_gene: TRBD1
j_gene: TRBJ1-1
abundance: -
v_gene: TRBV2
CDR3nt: TGTGCCACCACCCGGGACAGGGACACTGAAGCTTTCTTT
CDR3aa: CATTRDRDTEAFF

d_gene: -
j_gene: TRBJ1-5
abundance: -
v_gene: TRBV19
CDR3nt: TGTGCCAGCAGAAGTAGCAATCAGCCCCAGCATTTT
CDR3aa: CASRSSNQPQHF

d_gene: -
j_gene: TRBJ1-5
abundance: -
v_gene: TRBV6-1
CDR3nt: TGTGCCAGCAGTGAATTGGCAGGGTACGGCAATCAGCCCCAGCATTTT
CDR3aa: CASSELAGYGNQPQHF

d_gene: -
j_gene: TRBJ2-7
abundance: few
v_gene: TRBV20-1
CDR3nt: TGCAGTGCTAGTCTGACTGGCGGCGACGAGCAGTACTTC
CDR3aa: CSASLTGGDEQYF

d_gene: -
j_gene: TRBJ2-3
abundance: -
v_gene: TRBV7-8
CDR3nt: TGTGCCAGCAGCCATAGGGGTGGGGGCGGCACAGATACGCAGTATTTT
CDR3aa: CASSHRGGGGTDTQYF

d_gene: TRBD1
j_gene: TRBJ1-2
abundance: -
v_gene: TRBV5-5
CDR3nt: TGTGCCAGCAGCCCCCTGGCTACAGGGGCGGGGAACTATGGCTACACCTTC
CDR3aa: CASSPLATGAGNYGYTF

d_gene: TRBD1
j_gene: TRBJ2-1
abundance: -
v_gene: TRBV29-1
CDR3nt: TGCAGCGCTGACAGGGCCTACAATGAGCAGTTCTTC
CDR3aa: CSADRAYNEQFF

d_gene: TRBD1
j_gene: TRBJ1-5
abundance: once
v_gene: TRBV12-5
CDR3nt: TGTGCTAGTGGTCAGACGACAGGGAGCCCGAATCAGCCCCAGCATTTT
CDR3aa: CASGQTTGSPNQPQHF

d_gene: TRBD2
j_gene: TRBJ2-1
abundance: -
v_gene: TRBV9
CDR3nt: TGTGCCAGCAGCGGAAAAGGGACTAGCGGGGCCCGATACAATGAGCAGTTCTTC
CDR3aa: CASSGKGTSGARYNEQFF